This passage covers 8 T cell receptor beta chains from one sample sequenced in a study of blood T cell repertoires in COVID-19. TCRdb keeps only in-frame clones here, not all; method: immunoSEQ multiplex PCR. The data show about 140,000 clones, about three quarters seen once. The specimen sequenced was peripheral blood. These receptors all come from a woman aged 45-59 years with active or convalescent COVID-19.

V and J are TRBV9 and TRBJ2-3, with TRBD2 as a possible D gene (5 bases). CDR3 size: 15 residues. Per the germline V gene, CDR1 is SGDLS and CDR2 is YYNGEE. Trimming pared 3 bases from V and 0 bases from J, leaving 11 bases between. CDR3 sequence reads: CASSASGGSTDTQYF. Here the CDR3 DNA reads TGTGCCAGCAGCGCGAGCGGAGGTAGCACAGATACGCAGTATTTT.

The CDR3 is CASSPMGLGTDTQYF. The CDR3, as DNA: TGTGCCAGCAGTCCCATGGGACTCGGCACAGATACGCAGTATTTT. The chain carries TRBV27 and TRBJ2-3, with TRBD2 as a possible D gene (6 bases). Germline V lookup: CDR1 MNHEY, CDR2 SMNVEV (reference sequence). Trimming stripped 5 bases from V and 1 base from J, with 13 bases between. The CDR3 runs to 15 residues.

This chain connects TRBV9 to TRBJ2-1, with 7 bases identical to TRBD2. CDR1 and CDR2 (germline): SGDLS, YYNGEE. V dropped 1 base and J dropped 7; count of bases not matched to a gene: 8. This CDR3 comprises 15 residues. This CDR3 is CASSVSAGASNEQFF. The CDR3, as DNA: TGTGCCAGCAGCGTATCGGCGGGAGCGAGTAATGAGCAGTTCTTC.

The rearrangement links TRBV19 to TRBJ2-6; TRBD1 is a possible D gene (5 bases). Trimming took off 1 base at V and 4 bases at J, with 11 bases between the two ends. This CDR3 region has 16 residues. CDR1 is LNHDA and CDR2 is SQIVND in the germline V gene (reference sequence). CDR3 bases: TGTGCCAGTAGTATAGCACAGGCTTTCGGGGCCAACGTCCTGACTTTC. Translating gives CASSIAQAFGANVLTF.

This clone was counted only a few times. Compared with germline, one end of the junction differs, possibly owing to a read error. The rearrangement links TRBV30 to TRBJ2-7, with D possibly TRBD1 on 6 matching bases. This CDR3 is built from 8 residues. Germline V gives CDR1 GTSNPN, CDR2 SVGIG (reference sequence). DNA for the CDR3: TGTGCCTTGGACAGACACGCGTTC. Encoded protein: CALDRHAF.

This clone was observed a few times. The gene calls are TRBV7-2 and TRBJ1-5, with D perhaps matching TRBD1 (5 bases). Trimming took off 2 bases at V and 2 bases at J, with 7 bases between the two ends. The CDR3 covers 14 residues. The germline CDR1 and CDR2 sequences are SGHTA and FQGNSA. For the CDR3, the DNA is TGTGCCAGCAGCTTACCACAGGGCAATCAGCCCCAGCATTTT. As protein: CASSLPQGNQPQHF.

Only a few counts were recorded for this clone. The V call is TRBV27, the J call TRBJ1-2; 9 nucleotides align to TRBD1. J gave up 7 bases and V 5 bases, and 5 bases lay outside the gene matches. The CDR3 totals 13 residues. Per the germline V gene, CDR1 is MNHEY and CDR2 is SMNVEV (reference sequence). The CDR3, as DNA: TGTGCCAGCAGTACACAGGGGGCGGTTGGCTACACCTTC. This gives the protein CASSTQGAVGYTF.

J is TRBJ2-7 and V is TRBV7-8, with 7 bases matching TRBD1. Looked up from germline, CDR1 is SGHVS and CDR2 is FQNEAQ. J was trimmed by 1 base and V by 7 bases; bases with no gene match: 7. This CDR3 region has 14 residues. DNA for the CDR3: TGTGCCAGCAACCCGACAGGGTTTTCCTACGAGCAGTACTTC. It is translated as CASNPTGFSYEQYF.